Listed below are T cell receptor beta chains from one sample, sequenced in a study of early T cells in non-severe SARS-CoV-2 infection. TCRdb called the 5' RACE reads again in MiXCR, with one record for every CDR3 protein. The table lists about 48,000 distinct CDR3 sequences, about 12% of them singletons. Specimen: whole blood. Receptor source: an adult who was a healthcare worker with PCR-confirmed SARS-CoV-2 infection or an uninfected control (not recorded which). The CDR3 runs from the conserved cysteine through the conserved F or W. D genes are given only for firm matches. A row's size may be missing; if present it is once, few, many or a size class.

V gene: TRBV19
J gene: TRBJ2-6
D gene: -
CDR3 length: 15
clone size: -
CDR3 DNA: TGTGCCAGTAGTATCGGGGGCGCTGGGGCCAACGTCCTGACTTTC
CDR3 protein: CASSIGGAGANVLTF

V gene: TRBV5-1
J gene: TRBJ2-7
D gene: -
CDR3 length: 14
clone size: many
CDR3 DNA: TGCGCCAGCAGCTTGGGTCAGGGGCTGTACGAGCAGTACTTC
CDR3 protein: CASSLGQGLYEQYF

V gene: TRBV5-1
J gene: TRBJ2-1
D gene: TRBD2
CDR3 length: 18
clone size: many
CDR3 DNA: TGCGCCAGCAGCTCCCGGACTAGCGGGAGTAAGTCCTACAATGAGCAGTTCTTC
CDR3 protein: CASSSRTSGSKSYNEQFF

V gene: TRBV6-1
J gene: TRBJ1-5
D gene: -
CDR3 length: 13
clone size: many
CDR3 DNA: TGTGCCAGCAGTGTCGGCAATGGTCAGCCCCAGCATTTT
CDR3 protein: CASSVGNGQPQHF

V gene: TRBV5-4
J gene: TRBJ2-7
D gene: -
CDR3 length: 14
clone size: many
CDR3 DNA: TGTGCCAGCACCCCCCACAGGGATCCTTACGAGCAGTACTTC
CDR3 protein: CASTPHRDPYEQYF

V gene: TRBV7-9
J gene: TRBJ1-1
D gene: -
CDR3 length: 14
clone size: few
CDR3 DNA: TGTGCCAGCAGCATGACAGCTTTGAACACTGAAGCTTTCTTT
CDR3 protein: CASSMTALNTEAFF

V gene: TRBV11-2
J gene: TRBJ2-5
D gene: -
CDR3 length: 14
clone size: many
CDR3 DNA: TGTGCCAGCAGCTTTCGGGAGATTCAAGAGACCCAGTACTTC
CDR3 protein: CASSFREIQETQYF

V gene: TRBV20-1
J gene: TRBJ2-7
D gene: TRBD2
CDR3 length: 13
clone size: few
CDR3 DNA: TGCAGTGCTACTAGGACTAGTTGGCCCGAGCAGTACTTC
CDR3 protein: CSATRTSWPEQYF

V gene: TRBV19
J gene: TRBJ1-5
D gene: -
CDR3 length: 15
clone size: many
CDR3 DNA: TGTGCCAGTAGTATCGACGGACGGATTAATCAGCCCCAGCATTTT
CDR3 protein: CASSIDGRINQPQHF

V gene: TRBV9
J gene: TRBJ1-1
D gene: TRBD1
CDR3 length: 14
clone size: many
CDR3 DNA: TGTGCCAGCAGCGTAGGACAGGGGAACACTGAAGCTTTCTTT
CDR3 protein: CASSVGQGNTEAFF

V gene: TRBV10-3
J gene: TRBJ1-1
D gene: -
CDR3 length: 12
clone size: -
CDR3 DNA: TGTGCCATCAGTGAATACAGCACTGAAGCTTTCTTT
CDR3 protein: CAISEYSTEAFF

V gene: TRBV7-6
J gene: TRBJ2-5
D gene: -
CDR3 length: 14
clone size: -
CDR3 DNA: TGTGCCAGCAGCTTGGGGACAATGAAAGAGACCCAGTACTTC
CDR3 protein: CASSLGTMKETQYF

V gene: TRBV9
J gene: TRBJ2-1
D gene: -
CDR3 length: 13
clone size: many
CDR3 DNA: TGTGCCAGCAGCGCAGGGTCCTACAATGAGCAGTTCTTC
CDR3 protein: CASSAGSYNEQFF

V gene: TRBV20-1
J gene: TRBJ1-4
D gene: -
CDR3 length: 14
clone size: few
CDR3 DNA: TGCAGTGCTAGAGATCGGGGGACTAATGAAAAACTGTTTTTT
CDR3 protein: CSARDRGTNEKLFF

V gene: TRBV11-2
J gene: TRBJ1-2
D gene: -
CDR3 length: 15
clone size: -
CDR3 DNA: TGTGCCAGCAGCTCCCGGCACCCAAATAACTATGGCTACACCTTC
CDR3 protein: CASSSRHPNNYGYTF

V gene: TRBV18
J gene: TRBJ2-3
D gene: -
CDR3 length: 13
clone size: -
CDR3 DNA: TGTGCCAGCTCACCGGGATTCACAGATACGCAGTATTTT
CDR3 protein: CASSPGFTDTQYF

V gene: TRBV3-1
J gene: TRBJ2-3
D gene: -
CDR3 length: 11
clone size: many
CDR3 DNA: TGTGCCAGCAGTAACGCGGATACGCAGTATTTT
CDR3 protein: CASSNADTQYF

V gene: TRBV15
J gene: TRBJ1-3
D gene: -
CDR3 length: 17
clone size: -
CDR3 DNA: TGTGCCACCAGCATTACGTATGGGAACTTGGCTGGAAACACCATATATTTT
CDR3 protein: CATSITYGNLAGNTIYF

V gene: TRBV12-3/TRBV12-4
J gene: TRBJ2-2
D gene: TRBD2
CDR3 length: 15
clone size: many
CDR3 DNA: TGTGCCAGCAGTTTACTAGCGGGAGTACCCGGGGAGCTGTTTTTT
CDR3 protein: CASSLLAGVPGELFF

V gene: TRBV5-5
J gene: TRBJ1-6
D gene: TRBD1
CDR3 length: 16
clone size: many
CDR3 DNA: TGTGCCAGCAGCTTGGGACAGGGGGCAAGTAATTCACCCCTCCACTTT
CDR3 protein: CASSLGQGASNSPLHF

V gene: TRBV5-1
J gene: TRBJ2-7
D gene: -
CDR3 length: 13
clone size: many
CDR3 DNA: TGCGCCAGCAGCTTGGAGCAGGCCTACGAGCAGTACTTC
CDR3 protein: CASSLEQAYEQYF

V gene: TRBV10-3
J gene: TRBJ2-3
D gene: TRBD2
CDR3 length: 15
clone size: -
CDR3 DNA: TGTGCCATCAGTGAACAAGCGGGGACCACAGATACGCTGTATTTT
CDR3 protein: CAISEQAGTTDTLYF

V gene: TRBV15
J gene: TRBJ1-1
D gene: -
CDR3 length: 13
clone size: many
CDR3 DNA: TGTGCCACCGGGACTCAGGCGAACACTGAAGCTTTCTTT
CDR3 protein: CATGTQANTEAFF

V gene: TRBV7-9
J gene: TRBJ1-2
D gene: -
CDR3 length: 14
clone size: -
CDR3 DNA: TGTGCCAGCAGCTTAGTCGGGACACACAATGGCTACACCTTC
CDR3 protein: CASSLVGTHNGYTF

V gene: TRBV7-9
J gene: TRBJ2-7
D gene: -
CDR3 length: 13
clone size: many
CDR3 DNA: TGTGCCAGCAGCCATGGCAGGGGCCCCGAGCAGTACTTC
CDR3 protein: CASSHGRGPEQYF

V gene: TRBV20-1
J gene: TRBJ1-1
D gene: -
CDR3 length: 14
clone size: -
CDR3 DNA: TGCAGTGCTAGGGGCGAAGTTTTTGTCACTGAAGCTTTCTTT
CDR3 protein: CSARGEVFVTEAFF

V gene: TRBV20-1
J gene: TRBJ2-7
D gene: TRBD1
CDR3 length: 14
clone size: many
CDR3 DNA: TGCAGTGCTAGAAAGACAGGGGGCAGGTACGAGCAGTACTTC
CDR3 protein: CSARKTGGRYEQYF

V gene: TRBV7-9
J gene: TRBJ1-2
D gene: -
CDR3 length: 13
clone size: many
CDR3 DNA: TGTGCCAGCAGCTTAGAGACAAGCTATGGCTACACCTTC
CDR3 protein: CASSLETSYGYTF